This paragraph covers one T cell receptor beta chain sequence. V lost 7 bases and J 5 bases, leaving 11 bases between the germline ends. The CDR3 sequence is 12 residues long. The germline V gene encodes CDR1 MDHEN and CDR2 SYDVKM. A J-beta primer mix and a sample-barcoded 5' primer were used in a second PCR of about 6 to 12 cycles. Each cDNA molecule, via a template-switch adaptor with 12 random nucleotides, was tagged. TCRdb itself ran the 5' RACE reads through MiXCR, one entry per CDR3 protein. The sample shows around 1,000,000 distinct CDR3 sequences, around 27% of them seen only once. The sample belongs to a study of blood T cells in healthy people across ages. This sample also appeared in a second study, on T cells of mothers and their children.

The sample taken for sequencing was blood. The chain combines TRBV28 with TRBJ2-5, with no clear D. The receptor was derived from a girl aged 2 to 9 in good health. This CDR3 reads CASKKYWETQYF. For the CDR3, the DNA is TGTGCCAGCAAGAAGTACTGGGAGACCCAGTACTTC.